The rows below give T cell receptor beta chains drawn from one sample of a study of T cell responses to AZD1222 COVID-19 vaccine. Assay: immunoSEQ multiplex PCR; the TCRdb copy retains only in-frame clones and omits some. The table lists roughly 150,000 clones, approximately 90% of them singletons, with approximately 3.6% in the top ten. The specimen comprised peripheral blood, sampled on day 0 of MenACWY control vaccination. The receptor set was obtained from an adult in good health. CDR3s include the opening cysteine and the closing phenylalanine or tryptophan. D genes are given only for firm matches. Some rows have no size entry. The others give once, few or many, or a class for an expanded clone.

CDR3aa: CSACETGATEAFF
CDR3nt: TGCAGTGCTTGTGAAACAGGGGCCACTGAAGCTTTCTTT
abundance: .
d_gene: TRBD1
len: 13
j_gene: TRBJ1-1
v_gene: TRBV20-1

CDR3aa: CASSLSGGSGYGYTF
CDR3nt: TGTGCCAGCAGCTTGTCGGGGGGGTCTGGCTATGGCTACACCTTC
abundance: .
d_gene: .
len: 15
j_gene: TRBJ1-2
v_gene: TRBV5-5

CDR3aa: CASSLSAASGGSEQFF
CDR3nt: TGTGCCAGCAGCTTATCGGCGGCTAGCGGGGGTAGTGAGCAGTTCTTC
abundance: once
d_gene: TRBD2
len: 16
j_gene: TRBJ2-1
v_gene: TRBV7-3

CDR3aa: CASSVEQGATFEQYF
CDR3nt: TGTGCCAGCAGCGTAGAACAGGGGGCGACTTTCGAGCAGTACTTC
abundance: .
d_gene: TRBD1
len: 15
j_gene: TRBJ2-7
v_gene: TRBV9

CDR3aa: CASTRGGRTSYNEQFF
CDR3nt: TGTGCCAGCACCCGCGGTGGGAGAACCTCCTACAATGAGCAGTTCTTC
abundance: .
d_gene: .
len: 16
j_gene: TRBJ2-1
v_gene: TRBV7-2

CDR3aa: CASSLSPGSEGAPLHF
CDR3nt: TGTGCCAGCAGTTTATCTCCGGGATCGGAGGGGGCACCCCTCCACTTT
abundance: .
d_gene: .
len: 16
j_gene: TRBJ1-6
v_gene: TRBV28

CDR3aa: CAILGQASGELFF
CDR3nt: TGTGCCATATTGGGACAGGCTAGCGGGGAGCTGTTTTTT
abundance: .
d_gene: TRBD1
len: 13
j_gene: TRBJ2-2
v_gene: TRBV7-9

CDR3aa: CASRQGGDYGYTF
CDR3nt: TGTGCCAGCAGGCAGGGGGGGGACTATGGCTACACCTTC
abundance: .
d_gene: TRBD1
len: 13
j_gene: TRBJ1-2
v_gene: TRBV12-3/TRBV12-4

CDR3aa: CASSPQGLGYGYTF
CDR3nt: TGTGCCAGCAGCCCTCAGGGGTTGGGCTATGGCTACACCTTC
abundance: .
d_gene: .
len: 14
j_gene: TRBJ1-2
v_gene: TRBV9

CDR3aa: CASRRFYIGGVATVSTNYGYTF
CDR3nt: TGTGCCAGCAGGCGGTTTTATATCGGGGGCGTGGCCACCGTATCCACTAACTATGGCTACACCTTC
abundance: .
d_gene: .
len: 22
j_gene: TRBJ1-2
v_gene: TRBV27

CDR3aa: CASEDRGSTEAFF
CDR3nt: TGTGCCAGCGAGGACAGGGGTAGCACTGAAGCTTTCTTT
abundance: .
d_gene: TRBD1
len: 13
j_gene: TRBJ1-1
v_gene: TRBV12-3/TRBV12-4

CDR3aa: CASSRGTTNEKLFF
CDR3nt: TGTGCCAGCAGCAGGGGAACGACTAATGAAAAACTGTTTTTT
abundance: .
d_gene: .
len: 14
j_gene: TRBJ1-4
v_gene: TRBV27

CDR3aa: CASSRTVYNEQFF
CDR3nt: TGTGCCAGCAGTAGGACAGTTTACAATGAGCAGTTCTTC
abundance: .
d_gene: .
len: 13
j_gene: TRBJ2-1
v_gene: TRBV12-3/TRBV12-4

CDR3aa: CATSITLGADGNQPQHF
CDR3nt: TGTGCCACCAGCATTACGTTAGGGGCCGACGGCAATCAGCCCCAGCATTTT
abundance: .
d_gene: .
len: 17
j_gene: TRBJ1-5
v_gene: TRBV15

CDR3aa: CSVILAVNTEAFF
CDR3nt: TGCAGCGTTATTCTTGCGGTGAACACTGAAGCTTTCTTT
abundance: .
d_gene: .
len: 13
j_gene: TRBJ1-1
v_gene: TRBV29-1

CDR3aa: CASSPDRVRGYTF
CDR3nt: TGTGCCAGCAGCCCGGACAGGGTCAGGGGCTACACCTTC
abundance: .
d_gene: TRBD1
len: 13
j_gene: TRBJ1-2
v_gene: TRBV28

CDR3aa: CASSVAGHNTEAFF
CDR3nt: TGTGCCAGCAGCGTTGCAGGGCATAACACTGAAGCTTTCTTT
abundance: .
d_gene: .
len: 14
j_gene: TRBJ1-1
v_gene: TRBV9

CDR3aa: CASSQGLAGGTDTQYF
CDR3nt: TGCGCCAGCAGCCAAGGTTTGGCAGGGGGCACAGATACGCAGTATTTT
abundance: once
d_gene: .
len: 16
j_gene: TRBJ2-3
v_gene: TRBV4-1

CDR3aa: CASSLSSSYNSPLHF
CDR3nt: TGTGCCAGCAGCTTGTCCTCCTCCTATAATTCACCCCTCCACTTT
abundance: .
d_gene: .
len: 15
j_gene: TRBJ1-6
v_gene: TRBV5-5

CDR3aa: CASSQDLGLTEAFF
CDR3nt: TGTGCCAGCAGCCAAGATCTGGGACTCACTGAAGCTTTCTTT
abundance: .
d_gene: .
len: 14
j_gene: TRBJ1-1
v_gene: TRBV3-1/TRBV3-2

CDR3aa: CASSPTGTENTEAFF
CDR3nt: TGTGCCAGCTCACCTACCGGCACAGAGAACACTGAAGCTTTCTTT
abundance: .
d_gene: .
len: 15
j_gene: TRBJ1-1
v_gene: TRBV18

CDR3aa: CASSQDWTEQETQYF
CDR3nt: TGCGCCAGCAGCCAAGATTGGACAGAACAAGAGACCCAGTACTTC
abundance: .
d_gene: .
len: 15
j_gene: TRBJ2-5
v_gene: TRBV4-3

CDR3aa: CAWSPGTGLRNQPQHF
CDR3nt: TGTGCCTGGAGTCCCGGGACAGGGCTTCGCAATCAGCCCCAGCATTTT
abundance: once
d_gene: TRBD1
len: 16
j_gene: TRBJ1-5
v_gene: TRBV30

CDR3aa: CATSSDRVYEQYF
CDR3nt: TGTGCCACCAGCAGCGACAGGGTCTACGAGCAGTACTTC
abundance: medium-sized
d_gene: TRBD1
len: 13
j_gene: TRBJ2-7
v_gene: TRBV15

CDR3aa: CASRDNSYNSPLHF
CDR3nt: TGTGCCAGCCGAGACAACTCCTATAATTCACCCCTCCACTTT
abundance: .
d_gene: .
len: 14
j_gene: TRBJ1-6
v_gene: TRBV3-1/TRBV3-2

CDR3aa: CASSPTGPNQPQHF
CDR3nt: TGTGCCAGCTCACCGACCGGCCCAAATCAGCCCCAGCATTTT
abundance: .
d_gene: .
len: 14
j_gene: TRBJ1-5
v_gene: TRBV18

CDR3aa: CASSESQAHRTYGYTF
CDR3nt: TGCGCCAGCAGTGAGTCTCAGGCCCATCGAACTTATGGCTACACCTTC
abundance: .
d_gene: .
len: 16
j_gene: TRBJ1-2
v_gene: TRBV10-2

CDR3aa: CASSYYAGTGGGYTF
CDR3nt: TGTGCCAGCAGTTACTACGCGGGGACAGGGGGGGGCTACACCTTC
abundance: .
d_gene: TRBD1
len: 15
j_gene: TRBJ1-2
v_gene: TRBV6-5

CDR3aa: CASSIVRSTYNEQFF
CDR3nt: TGTGCCAGTAGTATTGTGAGGAGTACCTACAATGAGCAGTTCTTC
abundance: .
d_gene: .
len: 15
j_gene: TRBJ2-1
v_gene: TRBV19

CDR3aa: CASREGQKSSYEQYF
CDR3nt: TGTGCCAGCAGAGAGGGACAGAAGTCCTCCTACGAGCAGTACTTC
abundance: .
d_gene: TRBD1
len: 15
j_gene: TRBJ2-7
v_gene: TRBV2

CDR3aa: CASSLNQGPNQPQHF
CDR3nt: TGTGCCAGCAGTTTAAATCAGGGCCCAAATCAGCCCCAGCATTTT
abundance: .
d_gene: .
len: 15
j_gene: TRBJ1-5
v_gene: TRBV28

CDR3aa: CASSPPTDEQYF
CDR3nt: TGCGCCAGCAGCCCGCCGACAGACGAGCAGTACTTC
abundance: many
d_gene: .
len: 12
j_gene: TRBJ2-7
v_gene: TRBV5-1

CDR3aa: CASSLIGQGEAFF
CDR3nt: TGTGCCAGCAGCTTGATCGGACAGGGTGAAGCTTTCTTT
abundance: once
d_gene: TRBD1
len: 13
j_gene: TRBJ1-1
v_gene: TRBV7-9